This T cell receptor (beta chain) emerged from a study of shared clonotypes between healthy human individuals. As for the study in general: The cohort had two women and a few men, ages 18 to 49. The study, taken as a whole, reports: Relative to memory subsets, naive subsets generally showed larger estimated richness. Some clonotypes were shared by all four sorted-subset donors, while others were not shared. The non-shared ones had lower generation probabilities than the shared ones.

CDR1 SGHTA and CDR2 FQGNSA come from the germline V gene. Trimming cost V 4 bases and J 2 bases; bases outside gene matches: 8. This CDR3 is built from 16 residues. As regards this clone: Its antigen is not identified.

It was across several immunoSEQ plates that each subset's genomic DNA was evenly split. TCRdb's table, derived via immunoSEQ multiplex PCR, lists solely in-frame clones and lacks some. The sample has 2 million to 2.5 million clones; under 97% are singletons. The material sequenced was naive CD4+ T cells sorted from blood. The subset: CD45RA+ positively selected. The chain employs TRBV7-2 and TRBJ2-3, with 8 bases aligning to TRBD2. This clonotype was obtained from a man between 18 and 29 years old in good health. The CDR3 region has the DNA TGTGCCAGCAGCTCGCGGGAGGCCCTAATCACAGATACGCAGTATTTT. It codes for CASSSREALITDTQYF.